The rows below give T cell receptor beta chains drawn from one sample of a study of shared clonotypes between healthy human individuals. The assay was immunoSEQ multiplex PCR, and TCRdb's table has in-frame clones only and misses some. The sample lists some 660,000 clones; 73% were seen once. The source material was memory CD4+ T cells sorted from blood. These receptors were taken from a woman aged 25 to 39 in good health. The CDR3 runs from the conserved cysteine through the conserved F or W.

V	CDR3
TRBV27	CASSLKQQNTEAFF
TRBV2	CASSAGTSGREETQYF
TRBV6-1	CAGESRGRGYGYTF
TRBV7-2	CASSLDGGSYQPQHF
TRBV7-2	CASSPGTGWADTQYF
TRBV19	CASSTRSPTSGRTSDEQFF
TRBV7-3	CASSLTAATGELFF
TRBV7-9	CASSRGRSTDTQYF
TRBV28	CASSLRTSGGNEQFF
TRBV7-2	CASRITGHANEKLFF
TRBV28	CASSYPGAKNIQYF
TRBV29-1	CSVSRSGQSSLF
TRBV7-6	CASSSTSVYQETQYF
TRBV28	CASSTGSFDSGNTIYF
TRBV27	CASSSGTGGAGFNEKLFF
TRBV28	CASSSPGTGVNYGYTF
TRBV5-1	CASSLGQEGGRNIQYF
TRBV27	CASSLRRQYNEQFF
TRBV29-1	CSGTDNEQFF
TRBV19	CASSSLTSGPWVGRYEQYF
TRBV9	CASSGHRPGLGRAEAFF
TRBV19	CASRAGGDRNQPQHF
TRBV7-6	CASTGVASGANVLTF